What follows are 20 T cell receptor beta chains derived from one specimen sequenced in a study of blood T cell repertoires in COVID-19. This table comes from immunoSEQ multiplex PCR, and its TCRdb copy is limited to in-frame clones, with some not included. The sample consists of under 40,000 clones, approximately 94% of them appearing once. The sequencing input was peripheral blood. These receptors all come from a human donor with active COVID-19. The donor label of this sample is uncertain.

The DNA for the CDR3 is TGTGCCAGCAGCAACACCAATGAGCAGTTCTTC. Encoded protein: CASSNTNEQFF. The chain recombines TRBV7-6 with TRBJ2-1; D is unresolved. With 5 bases removed from V and 6 bases from J, the gap between germline ends came to 5 bases. The germline V gene has CDR1 SGHVS and CDR2 FNYEAQ. The CDR3 length is 11 residues. The full variable domain, its missing parts supplied by reference TRBV7-6 and TRBJ2-1, is GAGVSQSPRYKVTKRGQDVALRCDPISGHVSLYWYRQALGQGPEFLTYFNYEAQQDKSGLPNDRFSAERPEGSISTLTIQRTEQRDSAMYRCASSNTNEQFFGPGTRLTVL.

This clone was observed a handful of times. The chain recombines TRBV25-1 with TRBJ1-6; weak D call: TRBD1 (6 bases). V lost 4 bases and J 6 bases, leaving 13 bases between the germline ends. This CDR3 has 15 amino acids. Germline-derived CDR1 and CDR2 are MGHDK and SYGVNS. CDR3 residues: CASSVTGQSNSPLHF. The CDR3 DNA sequence: TGTGCCAGCAGTGTCACAGGACAGTCTAATTCACCCCTCCACTTT.

Worth noting for this clone: The junction departs from the called germline gene at one end, perhaps through a read error. The gene calls are TRBV7-9 and TRBJ2-1, with TRBD2 matching 11 bases. The CDR3 runs to 15 residues. Germline V gene lookup returns CDR1 SEHNR and CDR2 FQNEAQ (reference sequence). The CDR3 spells CASRLAGGTYNEQFF. Here the CDR3 DNA reads TGTGCCAGCAGGTTAGCGGGAGGGACCTACAATGAGCAGTTCTTC.

The chain carries TRBV28 and TRBJ2-6, with D possibly being TRBD2 (7 bases). From germline, CDR1 is MDHEN and CDR2 SYDVKM. The CDR3 sequence is 21 residues long. Trimming removed 5 bases at V and 3 bases at J, with 29 bases between. The CDR3 reads CASSTLGLGRGGALGANVLTF. In DNA form, the CDR3 reads TGTGCCAGCAGTACGCTGGGCCTTGGTCGAGGGGGGGCACTTGGGGCCAACGTCCTGACTTTC.

This chain joins TRBV6-2 or TRBV6-3 and TRBJ2-7, with D possibly being TRBD2 (6 bases). With 4 bases removed from V and 9 bases from J, the gap between germline ends came to 16 bases. This CDR3 is 13 amino acids long. Germline V lookup: CDR1 MNHEY, CDR2 SVGEGT. The CDR3 nucleotides read TGTGCCAGCAGTTTTGGCGGGGTGGAGGCGCAGTACTTC. Translation: CASSFGGVEAQYF.

The chain couples TRBV24-1 to TRBJ2-2; 8 positions agree with TRBD2. This CDR3 spans 17 amino acids. J lost 0 bases, V lost 1 base, and 3 bases had no gene match. Germline V lookup: CDR1 KGHDR, CDR2 SFDVKD. CDR3 nucleotides: TGTGCCACCAGTGATTTATTCGGGGGGGCGAACACCGGGGAGCTGTTTTTT. Translated, it gives CATSDLFGGANTGELFF.

The chain is built from TRBV11-2 and TRBJ2-5; TRBD1 aligns across 10 bases. V was clipped by 5 bases and J by 4 bases; unmatched bases: 7. The CDR3 runs to 15 residues. CDR1 is SGHAT, CDR2 FQNNGV, per germline. CDR3 amino acids: CASSPGQGVIETQYF. The CDR3 coding sequence is TGTGCCAGCAGCCCCGGACAGGGGGTAATAGAGACCCAGTACTTC.

This clone appeared a few times. V gene TRBV5-5 combines with J gene TRBJ2-2; 8 nucleotides match TRBD1. The germline gives CDR1 SGHKS, CDR2 YYEKEE (reference sequence). After removal of 3 bases from V and 9 bases from J, the junction contained 10 bases not matched to a gene. The CDR3 runs to 15 residues. DNA of the CDR3: TGTGCCAGCAGCTCTCCGGGACAGGCGGTGAGGGAGCTGTTTTTT. Translating it yields CASSSPGQAVRELFF.

The V and J genes are TRBV24-1 and TRBJ2-2; tentative D call: TRBD2 (6 bases). Trimming shortened V by 2 bases and J by 0 bases, and 12 bases separated the two germline ends. CDR3 length equals 17 residues. Germline values: CDR1 KGHDR, CDR2 SFDVKD. CDR3 sequence reads: CATSDYAGPANTGELFF. For the CDR3, the DNA is TGTGCCACCAGTGATTATGCGGGGCCCGCGAACACCGGGGAGCTGTTTTTT.

The V and J genes are TRBV7-9 and TRBJ2-5; tentatively, D is TRBD1 (6 bases). The J call may be faulty, since TRBJ2-7 better matches the DNA end. Germline V CDR1 and CDR2: SEHNR, FQNEAQ (reference sequence). This CDR3 contains 13 residues. This chain's CDR3 is CASSRGQNYEQYF. The CDR3, as DNA: TGTGCCAGCAGCCGCGGACAGAACTACGAGCAGTACTTC.

V is TRBV6-5 and J is TRBJ2-7; D gene ambiguous. V lost 0 bases and J lost 6, with 9 bases in between. CDR3 size: 13 residues. CDR1 and CDR2 (germline): MNHEY, SVGAGI. The DNA for the CDR3 is TGTGCCAGCAGTTACTCAATAGCTTCCGAGCAGTACTTC. This encodes CASSYSIASEQYF.

The chain combines TRBV9 with TRBJ2-1; TRBD2 matches at 11 bases. V shed 2 bases and J 3 bases; nucleotides not matched to a gene: 4. Per germline, CDR1 SGDLS and CDR2 YYNGEE. The CDR3 extends over 16 amino acids. This CDR3 reads CASSVTGTSGYNEQFF. CDR3 DNA: TGTGCCAGCAGCGTGACCGGGACTAGCGGCTACAATGAGCAGTTCTTC.

This rearrangement joins TRBV5-1 to TRBJ2-2; 8 nucleotides align to TRBD1. J lost 1 base, V lost 4 bases, and 0 bases had no gene match. From germline, CDR1 is SGHRS and CDR2 YFSETQ. CDR3 length equals 14 residues. CDR3 region: CASSGQGNTGELFF. The CDR3 nucleotides are TGCGCCAGCAGCGGACAGGGGAACACCGGGGAGCTGTTTTTT. Filled out from reference TRBV5-1 and TRBJ2-2, the complete variable domain reads KAGVTQTPRYLIKTRGQQVTLSCSPISGHRSVSWYQQTPGQGLQFLFEYFSETQRNKGNFPGRFSGRQFSNSRSEMNVSTLELGDSALYLCASSGQGNTGELFFGEGSRLTVL.

The genes are TRBV7-9 and TRBJ2-5; perhaps TRBD1 as D (5 bases). The length of the CDR3 is 14 residues. The V end was cut by 1 base, the J end by 5 bases, with 11 bases between. Germline V gives CDR1 SEHNR, CDR2 FQNEAQ (reference sequence). The CDR3 is CASSLEAGWETQYF. CDR3 DNA: TGTGCCAGCAGCTTAGAAGCAGGGTGGGAGACCCAGTACTTC.

CDR3 sequence reads: CASSRYEQYF. The CDR3 coding sequence is TGTGCCAGCAGCCGCTACGAGCAGTACTTC. This chain joins TRBV28 and TRBJ2-7; no clear D gene. The CDR3 is 10 residues long. Trimming took 6 bases from V and 3 from J, leaving 3 bases between them. CDR1 is MDHEN and CDR2 is SYDVKM in the germline V gene.

The chain employs TRBV6-5 and TRBJ2-2; a possible D gene is TRBD1 (5 bases). Trimming removed 7 bases at V and 4 bases at J, with 13 bases between. In germline, CDR1 is MNHEY, CDR2 SVGAGI. The CDR3 spans 14 residues. CDR3 residues: CASNPGRFTGELFF. In DNA, the CDR3 is TGTGCCAGCAACCCAGGGCGGTTCACCGGGGAGCTGTTTTTT.

The chain couples TRBV7-9 to TRBJ2-3; D is unclear. V was clipped by 1 base and J by 1 base, with 3 bases between them. The length of the CDR3 is 13 residues. Per germline, CDR1 SEHNR and CDR2 FQNEAQ (reference sequence). The CDR3 region is CASSLGGTDTQYF. In nucleotides, the CDR3 is TGTGCCAGCAGCTTAGGAGGCACAGATACGCAGTATTTT.

This chain uses TRBV11-3 with TRBJ2-1; TRBD2 matches 10 bases. J gave up 2 bases and V 1 base, and 5 bases lay outside the gene matches. There are 17 residues in the CDR3. Per germline, CDR1 SGHNT and CDR2 YENEEA. For the CDR3, the DNA is TGTGCCAGCAGCTTAGTGCTAGCGGGGGCCACCTACAATGAGCAGTTCTTC. Translated: CASSLVLAGATYNEQFF.

The chain recombines TRBV11-3 with TRBJ2-7; tentative D call: TRBD2 (6 bases). Germline V CDR1 and CDR2: SGHNT, YENEEA. With 1 base removed from V and 7 bases from J, the gap between germline ends came to 17 bases. The CDR3 is made up of 15 amino acids. For the CDR3, the DNA is TGTGCCAGCAGCTTAGGTATGAGGACGGGGGAGGAGCAGTACTTC. It is translated as CASSLGMRTGEEQYF.

This clone appeared a single time. The chain recombines TRBV27 with TRBJ2-3; 7 nucleotides line up with TRBD2. This CDR3 contains 14 residues. Germline V gene lookup returns CDR1 MNHEY and CDR2 SMNVEV (reference sequence). The ends lost 3 bases at V and 5 bases at J; junction bases unmatched: 5. In DNA form, the CDR3 reads TGTGCCAGCAGTTTGGCGGGAGTTAGAGATACGCAGTATTTT. Its protein product is CASSLAGVRDTQYF.